This is a list of T cell receptor beta chains from one sample in a study of follicular helper T cells after annual influenza vaccination. The assay was immunoSEQ multiplex PCR, and TCRdb's table has in-frame clones only and misses some. Of about 480 clones in the sample, 80% to 85% were seen once. The sample consisted of CXCR5+ CD38+ circulating T follicular helper cells from blood, taken 7 days after influenza vaccination. The receptors shown here come from an adult who received the influenza vaccine. CDR3s include the opening cysteine and the closing phenylalanine or tryptophan. D genes are given only for firm matches. Clone size is stated in some rows and not others, as once, few, many or a class when expanded.

clone size	D gene	V gene	J gene	CDR3 protein	CDR3 DNA
-	TRBD1	TRBV7-2	TRBJ1-2	CASSPQGANYGYTF	TGTGCCAGCAGTCCACAGGGGGCAAACTATGGCTACACCTTC
-	TRBD1	TRBV9	TRBJ1-1	CASSSGQGRTEAFF	TGTGCCAGCAGCTCCGGACAGGGACGCACTGAAGCTTTCTTT
-	-	TRBV5-6	TRBJ2-7	CASSLRGFRSYEQYF	TGTGCCAGCAGCTTGAGGGGTTTCAGGTCCTACGAGCAGTACTTC
-	TRBD1	TRBV5-4	TRBJ1-2	CASSLADLGQNYGYTF	TGTGCCAGCAGCTTGGCTGATCTGGGACAGAACTATGGCTACACCTTC
few	TRBD2	TRBV19	TRBJ2-2	CASSFSGGTRSGELFF	TGTGCCAGTAGTTTCAGCGGGGGGACAAGATCCGGGGAGCTGTTTTTT
once	-	TRBV7-8	TRBJ1-2	CASSAPPGRVSGGYTF	TGTGCCAGCAGCGCTCCCCCGGGACGAGTAAGTGGTGGCTACACCTTC
-	TRBD2	TRBV6-1	TRBJ2-7	CASSEAAGGPYEQYF	TGTGCCAGCAGTGAAGCGGCGGGGGGGCCCTACGAGCAGTACTTC
-	-	TRBV5-6	TRBJ2-7	CASSLGLYEQYF	TGTGCCAGCAGCTTGGGACTTTACGAGCAGTACTTC
-	-	TRBV29-1	TRBJ1-2	CSVDDTHYGYTF	TGCAGCGTGGATGACACGCACTATGGCTACACCTTC
-	-	TRBV5-1	TRBJ2-4	CASSDGSIAKNIQYF	TGCGCCAGCAGCGACGGGTCCATAGCCAAAAACATTCAGTACTTC
-	TRBD1	TRBV12-5	TRBJ1-1	CASGPGTGANTEAFF	TGTGCTAGTGGCCCCGGGACAGGTGCAAACACTGAAGCTTTCTTT
-	TRBD1	TRBV11-2	TRBJ1-1	CASSLATGGTEAFF	TGTGCCAGCAGCTTGGCTACAGGGGGCACTGAAGCTTTCTTT
-	-	TRBV7-2	TRBJ2-5	CASSLRGGRPQETQYF	TGTGCCAGCAGCTTACGTGGCGGGCGGCCTCAAGAGACCCAGTACTTC
once	TRBD1	TRBV2	TRBJ1-2	CASSYQGAWGYTF	TGTGCCAGCAGTTACCAGGGGGCCTGGGGCTACACCTTC
-	-	TRBV7-2	TRBJ2-3	CASSSPDKLQDTQYF	TGTGCCAGCAGCTCGCCCGACAAGCTACAAGATACGCAGTATTTT
once	-	TRBV9	TRBJ1-1	CASSVVTRGEAFF	TGTGCCAGCAGCGTAGTAACCAGAGGTGAAGCTTTCTTT
-	TRBD1	TRBV6-5	TRBJ2-1	CASSYSNRGFDEQFF	TGTGCCAGCAGTTACTCGAACAGGGGTTTCGATGAGCAGTTCTTC
few	TRBD1	TRBV7-3	TRBJ2-7	CASSPAPGGSYEQYF	TGTGCCAGCAGCCCCGCCCCAGGGGGCTCCTACGAGCAGTACTTC